A selection of T cell receptor beta chains follows, all from one sample in a study of patients and donors after allogeneic stem cell transplantation. TCRdb reprocessed the RT-PCR reads with MiXCR, giving one entry per CDR3 protein. Here the sample spans approximately 160,000 distinct CDR3 sequences, about 24% being singletons. The sequenced material came from blood, either unsorted or a sorted T cell fraction (not recorded which). The receptors were sampled from a human donor who was either an allogeneic HSCT recipient or a stem cell or donor lymphocyte infusion donor (not recorded which). It is not recorded whose cells these are; they may come from a transplant donor. Both conserved end residues are part of each CDR3. A D gene is named only where the DNA matches it firmly. The size entry is marked missing in some rows and otherwise reads once, few, many or a size class.

>TRBV11-3|TRBJ1-1|.|few
TGTGCCAGCAGCCACGGACAGAACACTGAAGCTTTCTTT
CASSHGQNTEAFF
>TRBV5-1|TRBJ1-1|.|few
TGCGCCAGCAGCAGGGGTCGGTTTCCCGCTGAAGCTTTCTTT
CASSRGRFPAEAFF
>TRBV7-9|TRBJ1-1|.|many
TGTGCCAGCAGCTTAGAGGCGATGAACACTGAAGCTTTCTTT
CASSLEAMNTEAFF
>TRBV12-3/TRBV12-4|TRBJ2-5|TRBD2|.
TGTGCCAGCAATCCGGGAGGGTACGAGACCCAGTACTTC
CASNPGGYETQYF
>TRBV13|TRBJ2-1|.|.
TGTGCCAGCAGCGCACCCTATCTTAGCTCCTACAATGAGCAGTTCTTC
CASSAPYLSSYNEQFF
>TRBV5-1|TRBJ1-4|.|.
TGCGCCAGCAGCTTGCGAGGGGAAAGTGGAAAACTGTTTTTT
CASSLRGESGKLFF
>TRBV4-1|TRBJ2-3|.|.
TGCGCCAGCAGCCGGGAACCGGGATTAGAAGGCACAGATACGCAGTATTTT
CASSREPGLEGTDTQYF
>TRBV29-1|TRBJ2-1|.|.
TGCAGCGTTGAGAAGACAGGTCCATTGAGTAATGAGCAGTTCTTC
CSVEKTGPLSNEQFF
>TRBV5-1|TRBJ2-1|TRBD2|few
TGCGCCAGCAGCTTGGGCGGGGGGGCCTCCGAGCAGTTCTTC
CASSLGGGASEQFF
>TRBV10-3|TRBJ1-6|TRBD1|.
TGTGCCATCCGAATTGGACAGGACGGGCCCCTCCACTTT
CAIRIGQDGPLHF
>TRBV25-1|TRBJ2-2|.|many
TGTGCCAGCAGTGAAATAGGGACCAACACCGGGGAGCTGTTTTTT
CASSEIGTNTGELFF
>TRBV24-1|TRBJ2-3|TRBD1|few
TGTGCCACCAGTGACCCGGACAGGGGGACAGATACGCAGTATTTT
CATSDPDRGTDTQYF
>TRBV20-1|TRBJ2-2|.|.
TGCAGTGCTAGAGGGGACGGAGGCCCCGGGGAGCTGTTTTTT
CSARGDGGPGELFF
>TRBV4-1|TRBJ2-2|TRBD2|few
TGCGCCAGCAGCCTTCCGACTAGCGGGGGGACCACCGGGGAGCTGTTTTTT
CASSLPTSGGTTGELFF
>TRBV7-3|TRBJ2-3|TRBD2|.
TGTGCCAGCAGCTTATTTGCTAGCGGGGAAACAGATACGCAGTATTTT
CASSLFASGETDTQYF
>TRBV7-6|TRBJ1-3|TRBD1|.
TGTGCCAGCAGCTTAGTTCCCCGCAGACAGGGGCCGGAATCTGGAAACACCATATATTTT
CASSLVPRRQGPESGNTIYF
>TRBV15|TRBJ1-1|.|.
TGTGCCACCAGCAGAGACAGCCAGGGCTACATGAACACTGAAGCTTTCTTT
CATSRDSQGYMNTEAFF
>TRBV19|TRBJ2-5|.|.
TGTGCCAGTAGTAGGACTGCTAAAGAGACCCAGTACTTC
CASSRTAKETQYF
>TRBV6-5|TRBJ2-2|TRBD1|.
TGTGCCAGCAGTTACCCCAAGACAGGGTCGGGCACCGGGGAGCTGTTTTTT
CASSYPKTGSGTGELFF
>TRBV15|TRBJ2-5|.|few
TGTGCCACCAGCAGAGCTGGCGGATCTGAACAGACCCAGTACTTC
CATSRAGGSEQTQYF
>TRBV28|TRBJ2-7|.|.
TGTGCCAGCAGTTTGCCACTTTGGCTAGAAGGACGACAAGAGCAGTACTTC
CASSLPLWLEGRQEQYF
>TRBV20-1|TRBJ2-1|.|.
TGCAGACACAATGAGCAGTTCTTC
CRHNEQFF
>TRBV5-1|TRBJ1-1|.|many
TGCGCCAGCAGCTTGGAGGGTGCCCCCACTGAAGCTTTCTTT
CASSLEGAPTEAFF
>TRBV5-1|TRBJ2-2|.|.
TGCGCCAGCAGCTTGGATCCAGGGATTCACGGGGAGCTGTTTTTT
CASSLDPGIHGELFF
>TRBV20-1|TRBJ2-5|.|.
TGCAGTGCGCCGACAGAGACCCAGTACTTC
CSAPTETQYF
>TRBV7-9|TRBJ2-7|.|.
TGTGCCAGCAGCTTAGGAGCAGGTCAAGTCGCCTACGAGCAGTACTTC
CASSLGAGQVAYEQYF
>TRBV20-1|TRBJ1-1|.|.
TGCAGTTTAAGGGAGGGAACTGAAGCTTTCTTT
CSLREGTEAFF
>TRBV12-3/TRBV12-4|TRBJ2-7|.|few
TGTGCCAGCAGTTCCGCTACCTACTACGAGCAGTACTTC
CASSSATYYEQYF
>TRBV27|TRBJ2-1|.|few
TGTGCCAGCAGTTTAAAGCCATCCGGGGGCCGCAATGAGCAGTTCTTC
CASSLKPSGGRNEQFF
>TRBV29-1|TRBJ2-3|.|few
TGCAGCGTTGAAGGCGATTTCATAACGCGATTCGGAGGGGCAGAAAGCACAGATACGCAGTATTTT
CSVEGDFITRFGGAESTDTQYF
>TRBV7-3|TRBJ2-1|TRBD2|few
TGTGCCAGCAGCTTAACGTTCTCAGCGGGAGCGGATGAGCAGTTCTTC
CASSLTFSAGADEQFF
>TRBV27|TRBJ2-5|TRBD1|.
TGTGCCAGCAGTCACCGACAGGGTAGAGAGACCCAGTACTTC
CASSHRQGRETQYF
>TRBV23-1|TRBJ2-2|.|.
.
CASSHSGTPGSCFF
>TRBV6-2/TRBV6-3|TRBJ1-5|.|few
TGTGCCAGCAGACCAACTCGACCCTATAGCAATCAGCCCCAGCATTTT
CASRPTRPYSNQPQHF
>TRBV29-1|TRBJ2-6|.|.
TGCAGCGTTGCGGGGGCGCCTGGGGCCAACGTCCTGACTTTC
CSVAGAPGANVLTF
>TRBV20-1|TRBJ2-1|TRBD2|few
TGCAGTGCTCGAACCGGGACTAGCGTGGGTGAGCAGTTCTTC
CSARTGTSVGEQFF
>TRBV18|TRBJ1-6|.|.
TGTGCCAGCTCACCACTCGACCCAGGGGAAGGTTCACCCCTCCACTTT
CASSPLDPGEGSPLHF
>TRBV7-3|TRBJ2-3|TRBD2|.
TGTGCCAGCAGCTTAAAACGCCGCGGACTAGCGGGGGGCACAGATACGCAGTATTTT
CASSLKRRGLAGGTDTQYF
>TRBV7-2|TRBJ2-1|TRBD2|.
TGTGCCAGCACAAAAACCGGGACTAGCACTGAGCAGTTCTTC
CASTKTGTSTEQFF
>TRBV5-5|TRBJ1-1|TRBD1|.
TGTGCCAGCAGCGCCGGGACAGGGGTCACCACTGAAGCTTTCTTT
CASSAGTGVTTEAFF
>TRBV3-1|TRBJ1-4|.|.
TGTGCCAGCAGCCTCGTCGGGGGCGAAGGCCCCGGTGAAAAACTGTTTTTT
CASSLVGGEGPGEKLFF
>TRBV10-3|TRBJ2-3|.|many
TGTGCCATCAGAGGAGCGGCGAGCACAGATACGCAGTATTTT
CAIRGAASTDTQYF